The TCR beta chain described here comes from a study of blood T cell repertoires in COVID-19. Study overall: Acute and convalescent COVID-19 samples came from the United States, Italy and Spain.

V shed 2 bases and J 1 base; nucleotides not matched to a gene: 9. Germline V gene lookup returns CDR1 MNHEY and CDR2 SVGEGT. The length of the CDR3 is 18 residues. Clones were read by immunoSEQ multiplex PCR, and TCRdb kept only the in-frame ones, dropping some. The table has about 280,000 clones, 83% seen once. The chain couples TRBV6-2 or TRBV6-3 to TRBJ2-3; 10 bases match TRBD2. The material sequenced was peripheral blood. This TCR derives from a woman between 45 and 60 years old who had recovered from COVID-19. The CDR3 DNA is TGTGCCAGCAGTTACCGGCTAGCGGGAGAGCGGGGCACAGATACGCAGTATTTT. Translated: CASSYRLAGERGTDTQYF.